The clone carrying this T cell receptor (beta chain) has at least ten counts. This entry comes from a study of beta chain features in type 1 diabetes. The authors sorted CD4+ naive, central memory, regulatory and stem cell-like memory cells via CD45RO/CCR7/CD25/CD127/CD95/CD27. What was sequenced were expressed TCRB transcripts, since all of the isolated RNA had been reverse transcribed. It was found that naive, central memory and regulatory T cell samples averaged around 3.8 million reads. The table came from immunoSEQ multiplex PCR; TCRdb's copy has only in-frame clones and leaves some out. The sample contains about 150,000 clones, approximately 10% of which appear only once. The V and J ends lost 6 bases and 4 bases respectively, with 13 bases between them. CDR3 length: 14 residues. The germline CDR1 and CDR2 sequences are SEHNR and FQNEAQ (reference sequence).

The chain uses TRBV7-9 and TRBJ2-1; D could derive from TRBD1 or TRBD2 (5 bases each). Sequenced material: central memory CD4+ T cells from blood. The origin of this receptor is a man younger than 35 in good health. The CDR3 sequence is CASRMGPLYNEQFF. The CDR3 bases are TGTGCCAGCAGAATGGGACCTCTTTACAATGAGCAGTTCTTC.